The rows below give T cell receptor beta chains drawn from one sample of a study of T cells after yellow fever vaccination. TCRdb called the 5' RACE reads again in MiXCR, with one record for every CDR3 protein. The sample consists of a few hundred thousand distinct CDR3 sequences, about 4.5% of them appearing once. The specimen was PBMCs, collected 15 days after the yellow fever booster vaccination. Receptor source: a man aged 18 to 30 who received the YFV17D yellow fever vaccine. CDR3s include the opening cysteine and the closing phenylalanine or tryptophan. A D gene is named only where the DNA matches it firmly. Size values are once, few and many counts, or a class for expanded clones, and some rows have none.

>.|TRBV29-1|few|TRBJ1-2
TGCAGCGTCATACCGCAGGGGTATTCTAACTATGGCTACACCTTC
CSVIPQGYSNYGYTF
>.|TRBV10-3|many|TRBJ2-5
TGTGCCACACATGGGGATAAAGCGGAGACCCAGTACTTC
CATHGDKAETQYF
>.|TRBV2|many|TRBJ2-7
TGTGCCAGCACGCGGGACACCAACTACGAGCAGTACTTC
CASTRDTNYEQYF
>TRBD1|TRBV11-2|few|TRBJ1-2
TGTGCCAGCAGCTTGACAGGGGGAGTCGCTGGCTACACCTTC
CASSLTGGVAGYTF
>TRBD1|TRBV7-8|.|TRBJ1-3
TGTGCCAGCAGCTTGGGACAGCTCTCTGGAAACACCATATATTTT
CASSLGQLSGNTIYF
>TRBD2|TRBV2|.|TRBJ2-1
TGTGCCAGCAGAGGGTCTCTCCTAGCGGGGGAGGTTGAGCAGTTCTTC
CASRGSLLAGEVEQFF
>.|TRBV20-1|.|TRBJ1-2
TGCAGTGCGGGGAGGGGCTCGGATGGCTACACCTTC
CSAGRGSDGYTF
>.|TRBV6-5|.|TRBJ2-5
TGTGCCAGCAGTTATAGGTTCGGAGGGGGAGAGACCCAGTACTTC
CASSYRFGGGETQYF
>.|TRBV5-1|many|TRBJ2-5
TGCGCCAGCAGCTTGGCCGGTAGTTTGGAGGAGACCCAGTACTTC
CASSLAGSLEETQYF
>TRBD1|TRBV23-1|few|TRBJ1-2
TGCGCCAGCAGTCATTGTTCCTCAGGGGGCGATTACTGGGGCTACACCTTC
CASSHCSSGGDYWGYTF
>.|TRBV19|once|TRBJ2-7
TGTGCCAGTAGTATAGACCGGGGGGCGTATTACGAGCAGTACTTC
CASSIDRGAYYEQYF
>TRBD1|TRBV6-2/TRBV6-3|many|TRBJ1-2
TGTGCCAGTTCCCGGGACAGGGGGCCAGGTGGCTACACCTTC
CASSRDRGPGGYTF
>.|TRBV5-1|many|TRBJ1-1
TGCGCCAGCAGCTTGGAGGTGAACACTGAAGCTTTCTTT
CASSLEVNTEAFF
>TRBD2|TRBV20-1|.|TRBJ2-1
TGCAGTGCTATGGGCAGAGCGGGGGCCAACTCCTACAATGAGCAGTTCTTC
CSAMGRAGANSYNEQFF
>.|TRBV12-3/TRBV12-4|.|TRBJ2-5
TGTGCCAGCACTTCAGAGGGGGGCGGGACCCAGTACTTC
CASTSEGGGTQYF
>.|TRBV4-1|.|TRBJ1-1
TGCGCCAGCAAGAGGGGGGCGAGCACTGAAGCTTTCTTT
CASKRGASTEAFF
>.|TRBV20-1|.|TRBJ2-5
TGCAGTGCTAGCACAGCGGTGGAGACCCAGTACTTC
CSASTAVETQYF
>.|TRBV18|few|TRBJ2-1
TGTGCCAGCTCACCGACGGTTGAGCAGTTCTTC
CASSPTVEQFF
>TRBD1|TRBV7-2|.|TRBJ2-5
TGTGCCAGCAGCTTTGGTGGGACAGGGACCGAAGAGACCCAGTACTTC
CASSFGGTGTEETQYF
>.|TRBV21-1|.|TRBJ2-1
TGTGCCAGCAGCAGGCAAAGAGGGACAGGGGGCTTGCAGGAGGACAATGAGCAGTTCTTC
CASSRQRGTGGLQEDNEQFF
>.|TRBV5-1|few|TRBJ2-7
TGCGCCAGCAGCGGTGACAGCTTCTACGAGCAGTACTTC
CASSGDSFYEQYF
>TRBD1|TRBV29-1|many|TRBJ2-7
TGCAGCGCAGGGGACAGTTCCCCAGGATACGAGCAGTACTTC
CSAGDSSPGYEQYF
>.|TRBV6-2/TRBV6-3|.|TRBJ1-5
TGTGCCAGCAGTTATTGGGACGGAGTTCGAAATCAGCCCCAGCATTTT
CASSYWDGVRNQPQHF
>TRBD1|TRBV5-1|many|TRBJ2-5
TGCGCCAGCAGCTGGGGACAGGGGATGGAGACCCAGTACTTC
CASSWGQGMETQYF
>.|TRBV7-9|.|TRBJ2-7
TGTGCCAGCAGCGTCGGACAGACCTACGAGCAGTACTTC
CASSVGQTYEQYF
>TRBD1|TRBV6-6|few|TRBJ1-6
TGTGCCAGCAGTTTCCAGGGGGAGGATTCACCCCTCCACTTT
CASSFQGEDSPLHF
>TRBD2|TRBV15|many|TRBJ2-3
TGTGCCACCAGCACCTTGACGGGAACTAGCGAGGTGTCTTCTACTGGCACAGATACGCAGTATTTT
CATSTLTGTSEVSSTGTDTQYF
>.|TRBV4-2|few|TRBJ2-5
TGTGCCAGCAGCCAAGACCCTACCGGGTATCCTTCGGGGAGCGGCCAGTACTTC
CASSQDPTGYPSGSGQYF
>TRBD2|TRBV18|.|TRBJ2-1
TGTGCCAGCTCACCCCCGGCTAGCGGGGTGGTTTTCAATGAGCAGTTCTTC
CASSPPASGVVFNEQFF
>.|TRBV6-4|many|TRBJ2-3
TGTGCCAGCGCCTTCCGCTCCCAAGATACGCAGTATTTT
CASAFRSQDTQYF
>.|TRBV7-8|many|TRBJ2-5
TGTGCCAGCAGTACTGCGGGGGCGTTCTTGGAGACCCAGTACTTC
CASSTAGAFLETQYF
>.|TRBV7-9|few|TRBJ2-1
TGTGCCAGCACCCCCGGGCCTTACAATGAGCAGTTCTTC
CASTPGPYNEQFF
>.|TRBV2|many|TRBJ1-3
TGTGCCAGCAGTGACCAGGGCTCTGGAAACACCATATATTTT
CASSDQGSGNTIYF
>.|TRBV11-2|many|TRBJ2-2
TGTGCCAGCAGCGGTTTGTACACCGGGGAGCTGTTTTTT
CASSGLYTGELFF
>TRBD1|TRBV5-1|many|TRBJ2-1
TGCGCCAGCAGCTTGTCAGGGGGCCTGAGCTCCTACAATGAGCAGTTCTTC
CASSLSGGLSSYNEQFF
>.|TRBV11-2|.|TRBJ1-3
TGTGCCAGCAGCTCCCGGGGCTCGGGGGGAAACACCATATATTTT
CASSSRGSGGNTIYF
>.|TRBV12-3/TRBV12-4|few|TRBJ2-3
TGTGCCAGCAGTTTCGGGCAGGGAAGCACAGATACGCAGTATTTT
CASSFGQGSTDTQYF
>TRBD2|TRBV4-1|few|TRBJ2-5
TGCGCCAGCAGCCAAAGCGGGGGGGCCGTGGAGACCCAGTACTTC
CASSQSGGAVETQYF
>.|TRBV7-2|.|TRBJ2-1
TGTGCCAGCAGCTTAATCTTTAGTGGTCCGTCTACACACTCCTACAATGAGCAGTTCTTC
CASSLIFSGPSTHSYNEQFF
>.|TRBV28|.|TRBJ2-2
TGTGCCAGCAGTTTATATTCGACAGGCTGGACCGGGGAGCTGTTTTTT
CASSLYSTGWTGELFF
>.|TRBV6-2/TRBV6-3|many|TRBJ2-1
TGTGCCAGCAGTACTGCACTAGCTTTTGAGTTCTTC
CASSTALAFEFF
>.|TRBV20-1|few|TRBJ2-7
TGCAGTGCTAGGGGGACTGGGGTTACGAGGCAGTACTTC
CSARGTGVTRQYF
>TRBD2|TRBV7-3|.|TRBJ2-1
TGTGCCAGCAGCTTAAGCGGTGTTAGCGGGTACAATGAGCAGTTCTTC
CASSLSGVSGYNEQFF
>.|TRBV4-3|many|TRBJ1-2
TGCGCCAGCAGCCAAGACCTGTTCTATGGCTACACCTTC
CASSQDLFYGYTF
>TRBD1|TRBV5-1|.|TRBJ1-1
TGCGCCAGCAGCTGGACGACAGGGGGCTGGGAGAACACTGAAGCTTTCTTT
CASSWTTGGWENTEAFF
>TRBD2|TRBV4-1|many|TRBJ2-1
TGCGCCAGCAGCCAAGAGGCAGCGGGGGGGCCTGGTGAGCAGTTCTTC
CASSQEAAGGPGEQFF
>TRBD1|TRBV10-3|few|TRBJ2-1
TGTGCCATCAGAGGGGACAGCTCCTACAATGAGCAGTTCTTC
CAIRGDSSYNEQFF
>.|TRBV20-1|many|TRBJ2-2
TGCAGTGCTAGAGTTGGGCTTAACACCGGGGAGCTGTTTTTT
CSARVGLNTGELFF
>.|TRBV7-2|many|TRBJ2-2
TGTGCCAGCAGCTTAGCTACATCGAACACCGGGGAGCTGTTTTTT
CASSLATSNTGELFF
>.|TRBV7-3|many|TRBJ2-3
TGTGCCAGCAGTTATAATCACGGCCTCACAGATACGCAGTATTTT
CASSYNHGLTDTQYF
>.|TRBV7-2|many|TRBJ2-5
TGTGCCAGCAGCCGCTATCAAGAGACCCAGTACTTC
CASSRYQETQYF
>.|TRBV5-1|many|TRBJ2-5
TGCGCCAGCAGCCCCGACGGGCAAGAGACCCAGTACTTC
CASSPDGQETQYF
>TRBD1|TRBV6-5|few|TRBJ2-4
TGTGCCAGCAGTTTTACCGGGACAGGGATGTATATTCAGTACTTC
CASSFTGTGMYIQYF
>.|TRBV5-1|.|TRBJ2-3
TGCGCCAGCACCCGTTTAGGGGCCGGAGATACGCAGTATTTT
CASTRLGAGDTQYF
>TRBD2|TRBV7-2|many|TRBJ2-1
TGTGCCAGCAGCTTCCCTAGCGGGGGGGTTAACAATGAGCAGTTCTTC
CASSFPSGGVNNEQFF
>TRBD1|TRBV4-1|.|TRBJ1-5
TGCGCCAGCAGCCAAGATCGAGGGACAGGCAATCAGCCCCAGCATTTT
CASSQDRGTGNQPQHF
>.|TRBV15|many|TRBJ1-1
TGTGCCACCAGCAGAGATTTCATTGAAGCTTTCTTT
CATSRDFIEAFF